The 8 T cell receptor beta chains below were found in one sample sequenced in a study of follicular helper T cells after annual influenza vaccination. The sample's time point: 2014-2015 season, pre-vaccination. Data came from immunoSEQ multiplex PCR; TCRdb stores just in-frame clones and leaves some out. This repertoire shows approximately 25,000 clones, more than 80% found once; its top ten account for 1% to 1.5%. Sequencing used CXCR5+ CD38- circulating T follicular helper cells from blood, obtained on the day of influenza vaccination. Subset described: circulating Tfh, non-naive CD4+CXCR5+PD-1+ (ICOS+CD38+ or ICOS-CD38-). Every receptor here comes from an adult who received the influenza vaccine.

With regard to this clone: One junction end disagrees with the germline gene, perhaps due to a read error. This chain uses TRBV6-1 with TRBJ2-5; D assignment may be TRBD1 or TRBD2 (7 bases each). The J call is doubtful: the DNA matches TRBJ2-7 better. Looked up from germline, CDR1 is MNHNS and CDR2 is SASEGT. The CDR3 runs 15 residues. The CDR3 DNA is TGTGCCGGCAGGGGGGGTCCCAAGAGCCCCTACGAGCAGTACTTC. Encoded protein: CAGRGGPKSPYEQYF.

This sequence joins TRBV29-1 and TRBJ2-7; 8 nucleotides align to TRBD1. CDR3 length equals 12 residues. After removal of 4 bases from V and 4 bases from J, the junction contained 3 bases not matched to a gene. Germline CDR1 SQVTM, CDR2 ANQGSEA. The CDR3 DNA follows: TGCAGCGTTGGGACAGGGTCTTACGAGCAGTACTTC. Translating it yields CSVGTGSYEQYF.

The chain uses TRBV28 and TRBJ2-5, with TRBD1 identical over 11 bases. Germline V gives CDR1 MDHEN, CDR2 SYDVKM. The CDR3 totals 14 residues. V gave up 6 bases and J gave up 5 bases; unmatched junction bases: 5. The CDR3, as DNA: TGTGCCAGCAGAACCGGGACAGGGGGGGAGACCCAGTACTTC. Its protein is CASRTGTGGETQYF.

The V call is TRBV5-4, the J call TRBJ1-6; 9 nucleotides agree with TRBD1. This CDR3 contains 15 residues. Germline V gene sequence: CDR1 SGHNT, CDR2 YYREEE (reference sequence). Trimming removed 3 bases from V and 8 bases from J; junction bases left unmatched: 6. CDR3 nucleotides: TGTGCCAGCAGCTCACAGGGGGCTCTAGATTCACCCCTCCACTTT. This encodes CASSSQGALDSPLHF.

The genes are TRBV2 and TRBJ2-7, with 9 bases that match TRBD1. Germline values: CDR1 SNHLY, CDR2 FYNNEI. The CDR3 runs to 16 residues. Trimming at V came to 7 bases and at J to 1 base, leaving 11 bases not matched to a gene. The CDR3 spells CASKPQGARGSYEQYF. CDR3 DNA sequence: TGTGCCAGCAAGCCACAGGGGGCACGAGGTTCCTACGAGCAGTACTTC. Together with reference TRBV2 and TRBJ2-7, the CDR3 gives the full variable domain: EPEVTQTPSHQVTQMGQEVILRCVPISNHLYFYWYRQILGQKVEFLVSFYNNEISEKSEIFDDQFSVERPDGSNFTLKIRSTKLEDSAMYFCASKPQGARGSYEQYFGPGTRLTVT.

V and J are TRBV28 and TRBJ2-3; 12 bases fit TRBD2. Germline V gene data show CDR1 as MDHEN and CDR2 as SYDVKM. The CDR3 is 19 amino acids. Trimming took 2 bases from V and 1 from J; bases not matched to a gene: 10. This CDR3 reads CASSLGLAGHLRRTDTQYF. In DNA, the CDR3 is TGTGCCAGCAGTTTAGGACTAGCGGGACACCTGAGGCGCACAGATACGCAGTATTTT.

The V and J genes are TRBV18 and TRBJ1-6, with a possible D match to TRBD1 (5 bases). CDR1 and CDR2 (germline): KGHSH, LQKENI. CDR3 length: 17 residues. V was cut by 0 bases and J by 0 bases, with 9 bases left in between. CDR3 in amino acids: CASSPPRQSSYNSPLHF. In nucleotides, the CDR3 is TGTGCCAGCTCACCACCGCGACAGAGCTCCTATAATTCACCCCTCCACTTT.

The V call is TRBV6-1, the J call TRBJ1-6, with D uncertain. Trimming left V 0 bases short and J 13 bases short, with 13 bases between. The CDR3 length is 14 residues. Germline V lookup: CDR1 MNHNS, CDR2 SASEGT. The CDR3 is CASSEARQPSPLHF. CDR3 sequence (DNA): TGTGCCAGCAGTGAAGCGAGGCAGCCTAGTCCCCTCCACTTT.